This entry features one T cell receptor (beta chain) sequence. Antigen: not known. The TCR beta libraries were generated through quantitative 5'-RACE incorporating molecular barcodes. MiXCR, run by TCRdb on the 5' RACE reads, gives a single entry per CDR3 protein. This table has 150,000 to 200,000 distinct CDR3 sequences, approximately 12% appearing once. The sample comes from a study of CD8 T cells in ankylosing spondylitis. Study-level findings and limits: Disease-linked clones reportedly concentrated significantly in matched ankylosing spondylitis synovial fluid. Those disease-linked clones were CD8+; they were also relatively rare in peripheral blood. Among TCR beta sequences, a motif of eight highly homologous variants appeared characteristic of ankylosing spondylitis blood.

Between the trimmed V and J ends, which lost 1 base and 3 bases, there was a span of 12 bases. The CDR3 contains 15 residues. Germline V gene lookup returns CDR1 KGHSH and CDR2 LQKENI. V and J are TRBV18 and TRBJ1-2; possibly TRBD1 for D (5 bases). Material for sequencing was blood, either unsorted or a sorted T cell fraction (not recorded which). The origin of this receptor is a female donor with ankylosing spondylitis or in good health (not recorded which). The CDR3 region has the DNA TGTGCCAGCTCACCACAAACAGGACCCGACTATGGCTACACCTTC. Its translation: CASSPQTGPDYGYTF.